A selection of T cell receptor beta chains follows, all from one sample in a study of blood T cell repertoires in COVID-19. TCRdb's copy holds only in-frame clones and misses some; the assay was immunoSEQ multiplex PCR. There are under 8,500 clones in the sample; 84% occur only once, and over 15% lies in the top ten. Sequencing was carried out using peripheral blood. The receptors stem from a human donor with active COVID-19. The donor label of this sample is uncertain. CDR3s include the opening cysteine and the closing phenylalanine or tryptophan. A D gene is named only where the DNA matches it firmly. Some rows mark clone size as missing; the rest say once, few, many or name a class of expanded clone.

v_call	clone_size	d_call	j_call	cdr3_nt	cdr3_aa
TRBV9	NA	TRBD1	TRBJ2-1	TGTGCCAGCAGCGTCAGGTCGGGGACAGGCAACAATGAGCAGTTCTTC	CASSVRSGTGNNEQFF
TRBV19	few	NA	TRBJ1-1	TGTGCCAGTATTAACGGGGGTACTGAAGCTTTCTTT	CASINGGTEAFF
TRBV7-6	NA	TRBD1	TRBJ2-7	TGTGCCAGCAGCTTTGACAGGGCTGGCGAGCAGTACTTC	CASSFDRAGEQYF
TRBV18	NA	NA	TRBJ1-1	TGTGCCAGCTCCTCGGGAGGGAACACTGAAGCTTTCTTT	CASSSGGNTEAFF
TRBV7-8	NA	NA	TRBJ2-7	TGTGCCAGCAGCGCTTCCGGGACTGGCTACGAGCAGTACTTC	CASSASGTGYEQYF
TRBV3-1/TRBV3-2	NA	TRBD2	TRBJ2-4	TGTGCCAGCAGCCGCACTAGCGGGAGTGGGGCCAAAAACATTCAGTACTTC	CASSRTSGSGAKNIQYF
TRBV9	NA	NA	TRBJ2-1	TGTGCCAGCAGCCCACGTGGCGGGTTTGATACCGGCAATGAGCAGTTCTTC	CASSPRGGFDTGNEQFF
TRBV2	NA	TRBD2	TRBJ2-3	TGTGCCAGCAGTGAAGCCCTCATAGCGGGGCGGCGAGATACGCAGTATTTT	CASSEALIAGRRDTQYF
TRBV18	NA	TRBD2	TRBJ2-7	TGTGCCAGCTCACCTGGGACTAGCGCCCCCTACGAGCAGTACTTC	CASSPGTSAPYEQYF
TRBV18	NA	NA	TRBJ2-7	TGTGCCAGCTCAGAAGGGGTTTCAGGGGCGCACTACGAGCAGTACTTC	CASSEGVSGAHYEQYF
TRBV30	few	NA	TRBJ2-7	TGTGCCTGGAGTGCCGGGACGGGGAGGGAGCAGTACTTC	CAWSAGTGREQYF
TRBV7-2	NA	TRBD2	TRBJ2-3	TGTGCCAGCAGCTTATTGGCGGGGGTTCCAGATACGCAGTATTTT	CASSLLAGVPDTQYF
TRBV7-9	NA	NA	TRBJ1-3	TGTGCCAGCTGGGGGGACCGGGACTCTGGAAACACCATATATTTT	CASWGDRDSGNTIYF
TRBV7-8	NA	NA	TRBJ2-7	TGTGCCAGCAGCTCTAGGTACGGGGCCTACGAGCAGTACTTC	CASSSRYGAYEQYF
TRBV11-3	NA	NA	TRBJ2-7	TGTGCCAGCAGCTTAGTACTCTCGCCCTACGAGCAGTACTTC	CASSLVLSPYEQYF
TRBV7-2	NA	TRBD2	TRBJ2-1	TGTGCCAGCAGCTCAACGTTGGCTAGCGGCTACAATGAGCAGTTCTTC	CASSSTLASGYNEQFF
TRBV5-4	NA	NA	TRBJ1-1	TGTGCCAGCAACTTTCTCGGGGGGGGGAACACTGAAGCTTTCTTT	CASNFLGGGNTEAFF
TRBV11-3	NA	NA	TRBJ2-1	TGTGCCAGCAGCTACCGGGTGAGGGCAGTGGATGAGCAGTTCTTC	CASSYRVRAVDEQFF
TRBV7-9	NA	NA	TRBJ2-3	TGTGCCAGCAGCCTCCTCGGGTTTGGAGATACGCAGTATTTT	CASSLLGFGDTQYF
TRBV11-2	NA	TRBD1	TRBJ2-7	TGTGCCACCAACCGGGACAGGGACTACGAGCAGTACTTC	CATNRDRDYEQYF
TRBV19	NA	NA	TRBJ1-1	TGTGCCACCCGAAATAGGGCGGGGGAGATCTCGGGGACTGAAGCTTTCTTT	CATRNRAGEISGTEAFF
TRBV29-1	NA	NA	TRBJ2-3	TGCAGCGTTGCTCCGACAGATTATACGCAGTATTTT	CSVAPTDYTQYF
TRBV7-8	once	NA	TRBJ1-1	TGTGCCAGCAAACTTAATTTGAACACTGAAGCTTTCTTT	CASKLNLNTEAFF
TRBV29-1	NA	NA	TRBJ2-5	TGCAGCGTTGCGCTGGGGAGGCAGCAAGAGACCCAGTACTTC	CSVALGRQQETQYF
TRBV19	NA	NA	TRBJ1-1	TGTGCCAGTAGAATGGGAGGGACTGAAGCTTTCTTT	CASRMGGTEAFF
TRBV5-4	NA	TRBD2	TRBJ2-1	TGTGCCAGCAGGGAGACTAGCGGGAGGGTCAATGAGCAGTTCTTC	CASRETSGRVNEQFF
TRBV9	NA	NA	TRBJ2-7	TGTGCCAGCAGCGTAGGGCCAGGGGATATCTACGAGCAGTACTTC	CASSVGPGDIYEQYF
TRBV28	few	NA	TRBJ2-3	TGTGCCAGCAGTTTACTGGGACAACCGGATACGCAGTATTTT	CASSLLGQPDTQYF
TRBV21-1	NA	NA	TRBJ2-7	TGTGCCAGCAGCAAAGAGGGTAGCGGGAGTTACGAGCAGTACTTC	CASSKEGSGSYEQYF
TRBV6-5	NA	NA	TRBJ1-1	TGTGCCAGCAGTTGGCCGGGGAACACTGAAGCTTTCTTT	CASSWPGNTEAFF
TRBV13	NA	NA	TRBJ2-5	TGTGCCAGCAGCCCCCGGGCAGGGGAGACCCAGTACTTC	CASSPRAGETQYF
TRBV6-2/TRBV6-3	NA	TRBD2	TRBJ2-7	TGTGCCAGCAGTTTACTAGCGGCCTCCTACGAGCAGTACTTC	CASSLLAASYEQYF
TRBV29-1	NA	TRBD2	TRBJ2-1	TGCAGCAGTATCGGGACTAGCGGTGGTGAGCAGTTCTTC	CSSIGTSGGEQFF
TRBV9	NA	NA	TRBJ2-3	TGTGCCAGCAGCGTAGGAGCCCCCTCAGATACGCAGTATTTT	CASSVGAPSDTQYF
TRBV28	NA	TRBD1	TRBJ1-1	TGTGCCAGCCAGGAAACAGGGGACACTTTCTTT	CASQETGDTFF
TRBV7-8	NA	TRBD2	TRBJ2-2	TGTGCCAGCAGCTTGCTGCCGACCGGGACTAGCGGGTTCACCGGGGAGCTGTTTTTT	CASSLLPTGTSGFTGELFF
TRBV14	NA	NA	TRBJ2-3	TGTGCCAGCAGCCGCCGCAGTAACGAAATTGGGGGGGATACGCAGTATTTT	CASSRRSNEIGGDTQYF
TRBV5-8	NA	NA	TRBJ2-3	TGTGCCAGCAGCCTGGCTTACAGCGGAGGGAGCACAGATACGCAGTATTTT	CASSLAYSGGSTDTQYF
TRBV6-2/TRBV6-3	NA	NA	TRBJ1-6	TGTGCCAGCAGTTACCCGCAGGGGAATTCACCCCTCCACTTT	CASSYPQGNSPLHF
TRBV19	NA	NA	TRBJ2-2	TGTGCCAGTATTAAACCCAGGAACGGGGAGCTGTTTTTT	CASIKPRNGELFF
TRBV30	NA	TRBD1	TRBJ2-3	TGTGCCTGGAGTCAGGGGGCAGATACGCAGTATTTT	CAWSQGADTQYF
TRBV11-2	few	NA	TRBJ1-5	TGTGCCAGCAGCTTAGACAGGGATCAGCCCCAGCATTTT	CASSLDRDQPQHF
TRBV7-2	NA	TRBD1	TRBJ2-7	TGTGCCAGCAGCTTAGCGGGACAGGGGGCCTACGAGCAGTACTTC	CASSLAGQGAYEQYF
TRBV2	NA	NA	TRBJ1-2	TGTGCCAGCAGTGAATGGTCAGTTTTCGGGGTTGATGGCTACACCTTC	CASSEWSVFGVDGYTF
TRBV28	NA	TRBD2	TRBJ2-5	TGTGCCAGCAGTTTATGGACGGCGGGGGACCAAGAGACCCAGTACTTC	CASSLWTAGDQETQYF
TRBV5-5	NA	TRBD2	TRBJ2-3	TGTGCCAGCAGCTTGGCCAGCGGGAGATTGACTTGGACAGATACGCAGTATTTT	CASSLASGRLTWTDTQYF
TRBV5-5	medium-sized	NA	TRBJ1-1	TGTGCCAGCAGCTTGTGGGGTAGGGGCACTGAAGCTTTCTTT	CASSLWGRGTEAFF
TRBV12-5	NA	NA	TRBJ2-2	TGTGCTAGTGGAACCATACAGGGAGCAGGCACCGGGGAGCTGTTTTTT	CASGTIQGAGTGELFF
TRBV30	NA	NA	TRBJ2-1	TGTGCCTGGGCGATTCGTTCTGAGCTCTTCTTC	CAWAIRSELFF
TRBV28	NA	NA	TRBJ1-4	TGTGCCAGCGTTGGGCCAAACTCTGAAAAACTGTTTTTT	CASVGPNSEKLFF
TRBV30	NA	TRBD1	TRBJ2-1	TGTGCCTGGAGTGTAGGACAGGGGCTTAACAATGAGCAGTTCTTC	CAWSVGQGLNNEQFF
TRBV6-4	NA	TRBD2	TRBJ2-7	TGTGCCAGCACCTATAAAGGCTGTGGGCGGGAGTATTGGTCCTACGAGCAGTACTTC	CASTYKGCGREYWSYEQYF
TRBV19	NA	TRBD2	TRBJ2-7	TGTGCCAGTGCGGGAGGGACTTTGTGGGAGCAGTACTTC	CASAGGTLWEQYF
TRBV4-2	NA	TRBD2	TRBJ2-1	TGTGCCAGCAGCCAAGAGGTACTAGCGGGAGAAAACAATGAGCAGTTCTTC	CASSQEVLAGENNEQFF
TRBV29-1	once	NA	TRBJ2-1	TGCAGCGGGGGAGGCGGCTACAATGAGCAGTTCTTC	CSGGGGYNEQFF
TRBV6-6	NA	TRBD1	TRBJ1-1	TGTGCCAGCAGCATACAGGGGGACACTGAAGCTTTCTTT	CASSIQGDTEAFF
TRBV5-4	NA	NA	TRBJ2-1	TGTGCCAGCAGCTTTGGCGGGCCCTACAATGAGCAGTTCTTC	CASSFGGPYNEQFF
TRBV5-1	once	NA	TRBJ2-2	TGCGCCAGCAGCTTTGGCCTTAACACGGGCGGGGAGCTGTTTTTT	CASSFGLNTGGELFF
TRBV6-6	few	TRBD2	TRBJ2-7	TGTGCCAGCAGTATGCTAGCGGTCTACGAGCAGTACTTC	CASSMLAVYEQYF
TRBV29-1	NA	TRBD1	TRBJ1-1	TGCAGCGTTGATCGTCCCGGGACAGGGGTAGGAGGGGCTTTCTTT	CSVDRPGTGVGGAFF